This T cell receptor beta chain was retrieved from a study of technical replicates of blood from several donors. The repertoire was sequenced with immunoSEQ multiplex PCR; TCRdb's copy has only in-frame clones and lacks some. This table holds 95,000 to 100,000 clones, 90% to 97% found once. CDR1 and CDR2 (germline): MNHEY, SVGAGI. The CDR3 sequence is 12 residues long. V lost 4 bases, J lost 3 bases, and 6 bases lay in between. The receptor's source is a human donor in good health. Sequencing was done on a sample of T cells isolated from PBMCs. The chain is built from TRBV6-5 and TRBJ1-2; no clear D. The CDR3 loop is CASSSTDYGYTF. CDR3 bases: TGTGCCAGCAGTTCCACAGACTATGGCTACACCTTC.